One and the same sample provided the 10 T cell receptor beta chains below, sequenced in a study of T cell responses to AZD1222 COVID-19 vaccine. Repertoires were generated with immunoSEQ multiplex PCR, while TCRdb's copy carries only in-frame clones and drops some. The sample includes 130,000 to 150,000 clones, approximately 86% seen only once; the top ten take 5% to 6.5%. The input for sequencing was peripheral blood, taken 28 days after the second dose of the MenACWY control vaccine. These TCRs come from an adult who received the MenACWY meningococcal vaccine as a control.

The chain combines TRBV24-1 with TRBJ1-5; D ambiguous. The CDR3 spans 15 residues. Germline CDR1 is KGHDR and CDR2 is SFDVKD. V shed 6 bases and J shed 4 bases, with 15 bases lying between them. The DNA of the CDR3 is TGTGCCACCAGTACTTCAGTGGCGTTAAATCAGCCCCAGCATTTT. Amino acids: CATSTSVALNQPQHF.

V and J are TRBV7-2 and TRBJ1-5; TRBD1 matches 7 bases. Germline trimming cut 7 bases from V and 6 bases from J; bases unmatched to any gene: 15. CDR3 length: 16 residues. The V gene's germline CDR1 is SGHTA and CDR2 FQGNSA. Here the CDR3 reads CASTQQGPLTGQPQHF. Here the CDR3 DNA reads TGTGCCAGCACGCAACAGGGGCCTTTAACGGGTCAGCCCCAGCATTTT.

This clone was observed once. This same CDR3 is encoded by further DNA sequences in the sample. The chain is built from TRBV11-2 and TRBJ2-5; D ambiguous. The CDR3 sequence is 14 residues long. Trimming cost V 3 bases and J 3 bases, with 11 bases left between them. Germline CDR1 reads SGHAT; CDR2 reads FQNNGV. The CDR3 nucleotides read TGTGCCAGCAGCTTCAATCGTGGAAAAGAGACCCAGTACTTC. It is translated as CASSFNRGKETQYF.

CDR3 in DNA: TGTGCCAGCAGCTCCACCGGGACAGTCCTTGGAGCTTTCTTT. Amino acids: CASSSTGTVLGAFF. This chain uses TRBV11-3 with TRBJ1-1; 7 nucleotides line up with TRBD1. This CDR3 region has 14 residues. Germline CDR1 SGHNT, CDR2 YENEEA. V shed 4 bases, J shed 10 bases, and the junction held 12 bases outside the gene matches.

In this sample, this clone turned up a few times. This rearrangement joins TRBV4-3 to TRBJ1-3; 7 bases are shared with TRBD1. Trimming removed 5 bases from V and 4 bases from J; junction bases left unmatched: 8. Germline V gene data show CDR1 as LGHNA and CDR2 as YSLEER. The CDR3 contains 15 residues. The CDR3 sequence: CASSYDRAAGNTIYF. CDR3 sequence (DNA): TGCGCCAGCAGCTACGACAGGGCCGCAGGAAACACCATATATTTT.

CDR3 sequence reads: CASSLGVWRQGTSNEKLFF. For the CDR3, the DNA is TGTGCCAGCAGTTTAGGTGTTTGGAGACAGGGGACCTCTAATGAAAAACTGTTTTTT. The chain recombines TRBV28 with TRBJ1-4, with 8 bases lining up with TRBD1. V shed 2 bases and J 3 bases; nucleotides not matched to a gene: 14. CDR1 and CDR2 (germline): MDHEN, SYDVKM. The CDR3 consists of 19 residues.

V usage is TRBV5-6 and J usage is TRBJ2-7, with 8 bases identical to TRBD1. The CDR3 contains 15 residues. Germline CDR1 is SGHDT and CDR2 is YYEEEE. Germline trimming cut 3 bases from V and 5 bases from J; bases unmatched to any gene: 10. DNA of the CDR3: TGTGCCAGCAGCTCCCGGGACAGGAGGGTCAACGAGCAGTACTTC. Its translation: CASSSRDRRVNEQYF. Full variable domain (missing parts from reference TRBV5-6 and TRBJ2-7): DAGVTQSPTHLIKTRGQQVTLRCSPKSGHDTVSWYQQALGQGPQFIFQYYEEEERQRGNFPDRFSGHQFPNYSSELNVNALLLGDSALYLCASSSRDRRVNEQYFGPGTRLTVT.

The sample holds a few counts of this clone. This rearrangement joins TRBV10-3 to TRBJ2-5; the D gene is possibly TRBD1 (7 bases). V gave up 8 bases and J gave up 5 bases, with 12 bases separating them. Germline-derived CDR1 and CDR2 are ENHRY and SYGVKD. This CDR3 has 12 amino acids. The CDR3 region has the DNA TGTGCCATCGGAGGGGGCCAGGAGACCCAGTACTTC. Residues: CAIGGGQETQYF.

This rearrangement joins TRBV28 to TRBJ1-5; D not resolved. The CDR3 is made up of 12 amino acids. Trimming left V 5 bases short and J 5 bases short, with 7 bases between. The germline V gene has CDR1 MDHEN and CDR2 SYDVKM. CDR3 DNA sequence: TGTGCCAGCAGTGTAAGTTATCAGCCCCAGCATTTT. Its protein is CASSVSYQPQHF.

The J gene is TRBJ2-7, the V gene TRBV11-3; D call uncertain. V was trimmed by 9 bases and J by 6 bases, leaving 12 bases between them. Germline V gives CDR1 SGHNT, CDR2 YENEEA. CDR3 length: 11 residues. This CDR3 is CASRSDLEQYF. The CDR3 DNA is TGTGCCAGTCGATCTGACCTCGAGCAGTACTTC. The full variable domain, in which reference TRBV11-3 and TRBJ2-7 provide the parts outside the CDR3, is EAGVVQSPRYKIIEKKQPVAFWCNPISGHNTLYWYLQNLGQGPELLIRYENEEAVDDSQLPKDRFSAERLKGVDSTLKIQPAELGDSAVYLCASRSDLEQYFGPGTRLTVT.